Given below is one TCR beta chain in context. Antigen unknown. This CDR3 spans 16 amino acids. V was trimmed by 4 bases and J by 1 base, leaving 14 bases between them. The germline gives CDR1 MNHEY, CDR2 SMNVEV (reference sequence). Clones were sequenced by immunoSEQ multiplex PCR, and TCRdb holds only the in-frame ones, with some missing. Of about 110,000 clones in the sample, 92% are singletons; the top ten hold 7.5% to 9.5%. The data stem from a study of T cell responses to AZD1222 COVID-19 vaccine. General study points: Baseline seropositivity characterized only a handful of AZD1222 recipients. Unmutated variant regions are reportedly targeted by nearly half of spike-specific TCRs. Repertoire sampling was restricted to post-peak T cell response timepoints.

Second-dose intervals of approximately 4 or approximately 12 weeks were pooled. This clonotype was sampled from an adult who received the AZD1222 COVID-19 vaccine. The chain links TRBV27 to TRBJ1-5; the D is unclear. The sequences come from peripheral blood, collected 28 days after the second AZD1222 dose. For the CDR3, the DNA is TGTGCCAGCAGTTCGTCGACGGCGGGAAGCAATCAGCCCCAGCATTTT. Its translation is CASSSSTAGSNQPQHF.